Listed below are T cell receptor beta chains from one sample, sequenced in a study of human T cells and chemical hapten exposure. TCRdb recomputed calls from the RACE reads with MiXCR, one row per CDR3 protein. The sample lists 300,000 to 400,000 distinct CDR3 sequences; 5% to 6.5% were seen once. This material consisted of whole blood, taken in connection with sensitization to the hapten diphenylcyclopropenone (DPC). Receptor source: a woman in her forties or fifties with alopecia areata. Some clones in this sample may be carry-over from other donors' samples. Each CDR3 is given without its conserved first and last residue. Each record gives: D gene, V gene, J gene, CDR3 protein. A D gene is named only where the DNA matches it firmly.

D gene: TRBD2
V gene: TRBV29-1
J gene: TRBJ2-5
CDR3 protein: SVAGAGEETQY

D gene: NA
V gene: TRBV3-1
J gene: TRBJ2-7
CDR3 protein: ASSSNGPYEQY

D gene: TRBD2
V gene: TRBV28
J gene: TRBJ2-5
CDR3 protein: ASSLKLAGQETQY

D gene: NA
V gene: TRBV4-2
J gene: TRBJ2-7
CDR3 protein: ASSQDGGTYEQY

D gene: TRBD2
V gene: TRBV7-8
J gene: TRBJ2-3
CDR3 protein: ASSKRLAGRTDTQY

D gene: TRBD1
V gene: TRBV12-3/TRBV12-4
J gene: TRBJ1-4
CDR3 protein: ASSRNTGGANEKLF

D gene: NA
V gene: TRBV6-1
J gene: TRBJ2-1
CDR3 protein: ASSEGAAGSEQF

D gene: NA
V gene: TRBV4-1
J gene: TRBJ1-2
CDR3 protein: ASSPDRSNYGYT

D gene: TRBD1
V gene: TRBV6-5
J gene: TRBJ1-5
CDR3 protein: ASRRQGPNQPQH

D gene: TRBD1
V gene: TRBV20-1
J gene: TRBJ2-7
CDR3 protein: SALDRSTYEQY

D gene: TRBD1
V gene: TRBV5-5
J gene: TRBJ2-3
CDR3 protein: ASSGIGGGTDTQY

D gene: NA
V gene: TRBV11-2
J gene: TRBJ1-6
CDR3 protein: ASSSTSSYNSPLH

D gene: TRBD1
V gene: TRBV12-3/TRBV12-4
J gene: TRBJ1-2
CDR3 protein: ASSAGTGHYGYT

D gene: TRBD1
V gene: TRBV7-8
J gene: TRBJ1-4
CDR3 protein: ASSLGTGQNEKLF

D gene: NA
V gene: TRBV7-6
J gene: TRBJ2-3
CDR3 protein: ASSLGSVRDTQY

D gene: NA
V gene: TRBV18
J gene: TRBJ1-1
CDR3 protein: ASSPPGTMNTEAF

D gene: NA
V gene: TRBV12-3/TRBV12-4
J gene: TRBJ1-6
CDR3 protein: ASSFGGPLH

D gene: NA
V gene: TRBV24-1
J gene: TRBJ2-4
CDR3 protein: ATSVLPFSTGSLAKNIQY

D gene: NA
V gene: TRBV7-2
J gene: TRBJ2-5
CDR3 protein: ASSSGDRITQY

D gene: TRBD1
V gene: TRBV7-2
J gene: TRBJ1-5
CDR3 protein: ASSLVDRADQPQH

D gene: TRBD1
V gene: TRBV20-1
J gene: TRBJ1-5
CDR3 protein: SVRTGRDQPQH

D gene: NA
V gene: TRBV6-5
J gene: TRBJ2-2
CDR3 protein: ASSPGTLTAGELF

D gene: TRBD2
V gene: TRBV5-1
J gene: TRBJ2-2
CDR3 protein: ASSSLAGAGSGELF

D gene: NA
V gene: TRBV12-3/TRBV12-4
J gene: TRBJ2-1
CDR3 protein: ASRPGPPPYNEQF

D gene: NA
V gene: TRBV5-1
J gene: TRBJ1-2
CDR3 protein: ASSFSQGRDGYT

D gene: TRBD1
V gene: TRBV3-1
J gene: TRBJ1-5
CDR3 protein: ASSHGAGQGIQPQH

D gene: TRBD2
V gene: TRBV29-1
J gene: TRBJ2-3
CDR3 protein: SETSGVEDTQY

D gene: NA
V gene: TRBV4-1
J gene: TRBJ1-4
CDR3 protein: ASSQGPATNEKLF

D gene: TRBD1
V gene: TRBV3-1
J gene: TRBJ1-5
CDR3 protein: ASSQSRGGAQH

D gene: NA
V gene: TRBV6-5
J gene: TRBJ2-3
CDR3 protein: ATSKGNPLPLA

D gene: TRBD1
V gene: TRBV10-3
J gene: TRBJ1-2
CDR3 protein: AISEPTGDYGYT

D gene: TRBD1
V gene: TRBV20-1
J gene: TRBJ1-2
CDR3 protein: SARRGGVNYGYT

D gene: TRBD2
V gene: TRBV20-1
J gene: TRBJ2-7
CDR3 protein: SARLAGGLRNEQY

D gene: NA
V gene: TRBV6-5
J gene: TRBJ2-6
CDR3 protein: ASSYSTATGANVLT

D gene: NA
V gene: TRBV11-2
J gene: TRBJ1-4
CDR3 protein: ASSSQASPNEKLF

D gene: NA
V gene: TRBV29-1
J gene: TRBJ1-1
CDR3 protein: SVDEGLTEAF

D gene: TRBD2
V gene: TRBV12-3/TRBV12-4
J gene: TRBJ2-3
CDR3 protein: ASSETSGGTDTQY

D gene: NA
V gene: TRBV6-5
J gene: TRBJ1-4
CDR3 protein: ASSHDGVYGEKLF